This T cell receptor beta chain derives from a study of T-cell reconstitution after alpha-beta-depleted transplantation in children. Preparation of the TCRbeta library involved a method that used unique molecular identifiers. TCRdb reanalysed the PCR reads using MiXCR and keeps one entry per CDR3 protein. The data show about 610,000 distinct CDR3 sequences, roughly a tenth seen once. This CDR3 has 12 residues. Looked up from germline, CDR1 is SQVTM and CDR2 is ANQGSEA. The V and J ends lost 5 bases and 2 bases respectively, with 10 bases between them. The sample was PBMCs from the stem cell graft donor, taken from the stem cell graft. The clonotype comes from a human donor who donated a stem cell graft to a child with acute myeloid leukemia. The V gene is TRBV29-1, the J gene TRBJ2-7, with D possibly being TRBD2 (5 bases). CDR3 residues: CSVSNSAYEQYF. CDR3 nucleotide sequence: TGCAGCGTTTCAAATAGCGCCTACGAGCAGTACTTC.